A selection of T cell receptor beta chains follows, all from one sample in a study of blood T cell repertoires in COVID-19. The assay was immunoSEQ multiplex PCR, and TCRdb's table has in-frame clones only and misses some. The table includes approximately 260,000 clones, around 90% detected once. Input material: peripheral blood. The source is a woman between 65 and 79 years old with COVID-19, enrolled during active disease. Each CDR3 is given with its conserved first and last residue. A D gene is named only where the DNA matches it firmly.

D: NA; V: TRBV28; length: 13; J: TRBJ2-3; DNA: TGTGCCAGCAGTCCCCGGGACACAGATACGCAGTATTTT; CDR3: CASSPRDTDTQYF
D: NA; V: TRBV5-1; length: 11; J: TRBJ2-1; DNA: TGCGTTGCGGGGTCGGGGAATGAGCAGTTCTTC; CDR3: CVAGSGNEQFF
D: NA; V: TRBV5-6; length: 15; J: TRBJ2-5; DNA: TGTGCCAGCAGCTTGTTTGGGGGCGGGCAAGAGACCCAGTACTTC; CDR3: CASSLFGGGQETQYF
D: NA; V: TRBV12-3/TRBV12-4; length: 12; J: TRBJ1-2; DNA: TGTGCCAGCAGTTTACGAGGACTTGGCTACACCTTC; CDR3: CASSLRGLGYTF
D: TRBD1; V: TRBV5-1; length: 16; J: TRBJ2-2; DNA: TGCGCCAGCAGCCCGATTCGACAGGGTTACACCGGGGAGCTGTTTTTT; CDR3: CASSPIRQGYTGELFF
D: NA; V: TRBV6-2/TRBV6-3; length: 15; J: TRBJ1-5; DNA: TGTGCCAGCAGTTACTCTTACAGGAAAAATCAGCCCCAGCATTTT; CDR3: CASSYSYRKNQPQHF
D: NA; V: TRBV18; length: 14; J: TRBJ1-3; DNA: TGTGCCAGCTCACCATCCATCTCTGGAAACACCATATATTTT; CDR3: CASSPSISGNTIYF
D: TRBD1; V: TRBV30; length: 13; J: TRBJ1-4; DNA: TGTGCCTGGAATCAGGGGGCGAGTGGAAAACTGTTTTTT; CDR3: CAWNQGASGKLFF
D: TRBD2; V: TRBV29-1; length: 12; J: TRBJ2-7; DNA: TGCAGCGTGAGGGGTAGCGGGTACGAGCAGTACTTC; CDR3: CSVRGSGYEQYF
D: NA; V: TRBV7-9; length: 11; J: TRBJ2-3; DNA: TGTGCCAGCAGGGCCACAGATACGCAGTATTTT; CDR3: CASRATDTQYF
D: NA; V: TRBV7-4; length: 14; J: TRBJ1-1; DNA: TGTGCCAGCAGCTTAGCGCGGCTGAACACTGAAGCTTTCTTT; CDR3: CASSLARLNTEAFF
D: NA; V: TRBV28; length: 14; J: TRBJ1-6; DNA: TGTGCCAGCACCTTCACAGGGAAGAATTCACCCCTCCACTTT; CDR3: CASTFTGKNSPLHF
D: NA; V: TRBV7-9; length: 17; J: TRBJ2-1; DNA: TGTGCCAGCAGCTTAGGAACCTACCCTAGCTCCTACAATGAGCAGTTCTTC; CDR3: CASSLGTYPSSYNEQFF